Listed here is a single T cell receptor beta chain. What it binds is not known. The CDR3 contains 14 residues. Trimming took 2 bases from V and 6 from J, leaving 16 bases between them. In germline, CDR1 is SQVTM, CDR2 ANQGSEA. The data were produced by immunoSEQ multiplex PCR, yet TCRdb's version contains in-frame clones alone and is incomplete. This sample has around 110,000 clones, with over 80% found just once. These data belong to a study of CD4+ T cells in melanoma. Overall study results and limits: In melanoma, neoantigen-specific CD4+ T cells reportedly differed in differentiation state.

The chain has TRBV29-1 and TRBJ1-2, with D possibly matching TRBD1 (6 bases). This sequence originates from a human donor with melanoma. Sequencing was done on a sample of peripheral blood. For the CDR3, the DNA is TGCAGCGTTGAACTCTGGGCAGGGGAGGATGGCTACACCTTC. It specifies CSVELWAGEDGYTF.